The next 20 T cell receptor beta chains were all read from a single sample in a study of T cells in Graves' hyperthyroidism and ophthalmopathy (dated by TCRdb to between 2018 and 2020). The library was built by means of multiplex PCR. Sequencing was performed on an Illumina HiSeq 2000. Amplification of TCR beta CDR3 regions was carried out from RNA transcripts. The first round of RT-PCR for the TCR CDR3 was performed with the HTBI primer set and the Qiagen OneStep RT-PCR kit. TCRdb applied fastp at Q25 and MiXCR to the public reads, then kept only in-frame beta chains. Each CDR3 protein gets just one entry, which takes the most common genes and DNA from the rows behind it. For this sample there are approximately 600,000 distinct CDR3 sequences; less than 25% appear just once. The biggest ten clones account for around a third of the sample. The sample taken for sequencing was blood. These receptors all stem from a young man with Graves' ophthalmopathy.

This clonotype was counted once. The CDR3 DNA is TGCAGTGCTAGAGGGGACATGAACACTGAAGCTTTCTTT. Its protein product is CSARGDMNTEAFF. This chain joins TRBV20-1 and TRBJ1-1, with D perhaps TRBD1 (6 bases). Trimming shortened V by 1 base and J by 0 bases, and 6 bases separated the two germline ends. From germline, CDR1 is DFQATT and CDR2 SNEGSKA (reference sequence). The length of the CDR3 is 13 residues.

A word on this clonotype: With a much larger clone just one base away, this may be a read error. It is unclear where the CDR3 begins or ends on the DNA, so no DNA is shown, and the CDR3 is as TCRdb lists it. The chain uses TRBV12-3 or TRBV12-4 and TRBJ1-1. Counting both end residues, the CDR3 totals 15 amino acids. This CDR3 reads CASSSMVGWGTEASF.

The table lists this clonotype with many counts. The chain couples TRBV28 to TRBJ2-7; a weak D match, TRBD1 (5 bases). With 3 bases removed from V and 2 bases from J, the gap between germline ends came to 11 bases. Looked up from germline, CDR1 is MDHEN and CDR2 is SYDVKM. The CDR3 length is 14 residues. The CDR3 coding sequence is TGTGCCAGCAGTTTCCTCAGACAGACCTACGAGCAGTACTTC. Protein product: CASSFLRQTYEQYF. Using reference TRBV28 and TRBJ2-7 for the parts outside the CDR3, the full variable domain is DVKVTQSSRYLVKRTGEKVFLECVQDMDHENMFWYRQDPGLGLRLIYFSYDVKMKEKGDIPEGYSVSREKKERFSLILESASTNQTSMYLCASSFLRQTYEQYFGPGTRLTVT.

The chain combines TRBV29-1 with TRBJ1-3; no definite D call. The CDR3 totals 16 residues. CDR1 SQVTM and CDR2 ANQGSEA come from the germline V gene. V lost 0 bases and J lost 4, with 16 bases in between. This CDR3 is CSVEDLSQNLGNTIYF. The CDR3 DNA sequence: TGCAGCGTTGAAGATTTGAGTCAGAATTTAGGAAACACCATATATTTT.

This clonotype was recorded a few times. The CDR3 coding sequence is TGTGCCAGCAGCCAAGAGGTTCGTTTTTGTAGCGGAGGCGCAGATACGCAGTATTTT. Translation gives CASSQEVRFCSGGADTQYF. V gene TRBV3-2 combines with J gene TRBJ2-3; the D segment call TRBD2 is taken from the table without a DNA check. TRBV3-2 is recorded as a pseudogene. The CDR3 covers 19 residues.

The J gene is TRBJ2-2, the V gene TRBV27; the match to TRBD2 covers 7 bases. The CDR3 is made up of 16 amino acids. V dropped 3 bases and J dropped 5; count of bases not matched to a gene: 9. Germline loops: CDR1 MNHEY, CDR2 SMNVEV (reference sequence). The CDR3 sequence: CASSFLGQGGTGELFF. The CDR3 region has the DNA TGTGCCAGCAGTTTTCTGGGGCAGGGAGGGACCGGGGAGCTGTTTTTT.

The V gene is TRBV7-2, the J gene TRBJ1-1; D is possibly TRBD1 (5 bases). The V end was cut by 1 base, the J end by 0 bases, with 9 bases between. The CDR3 totals 15 residues. Looked up from germline, CDR1 is SGHTA and CDR2 is FQGNSA. This CDR3 reads CASSLDGAVNTEAFF. The DNA for the CDR3 is TGTGCCAGCAGCTTAGATGGGGCAGTGAACACTGAAGCTTTCTTT.

Ten or more counts support this clonotype. The V gene is TRBV9, the J gene TRBJ2-1; TRBD2 matches 7 bases. Germline assignment: CDR1 SGDLS and CDR2 YYNGEE. The CDR3 loop spans 16 amino acids. V shed 0 bases, J shed 4 bases, and the junction held 7 bases outside the gene matches. The CDR3 sequence is CASSVGGGRAYNEQFF. The CDR3 DNA sequence: TGTGCCAGCAGCGTAGGGGGCGGGAGAGCTTACAATGAGCAGTTCTTC.

This chain connects TRBV13 to TRBJ2-2, with 7 bases lining up with TRBD2. The CDR3 length is 16 residues. In germline, CDR1 is PRHDT, CDR2 FYEKMQ (reference sequence). The trim removed 5 bases at V and 1 base at J, leaving 7 bases unmatched. The CDR3 is CASSRWPGGNTGELFF. DNA for the CDR3: TGTGCCAGCAGCCGATGGCCGGGGGGGAACACCGGGGAGCTGTTTTTT.

This clonotype was recorded many times. This chain uses TRBV28 with TRBJ1-2, with D uncertain. The germline gives CDR1 MDHEN, CDR2 SYDVKM. The CDR3 sequence is 15 residues long. Trimming removed 2 bases at V and 3 bases at J, with 13 bases between. Written as DNA, the CDR3 is TGTGCCAGCAGTTTAAGGAACGGATGGGACTATGGCTACACCTTC. Its protein product is CASSLRNGWDYGYTF.

Comment on this clonotype: A much larger clonotype is one base distant, so this may be a read error. The chain joins TRBV20-1 to TRBJ2-1; D might be TRBD1 or TRBD2, each matching 6 bases. V was pared by 3 bases and J by 10 bases, with 19 bases between. The CDR3 sequence is 14 residues long. The germline V gene has CDR1 DFQATT and CDR2 SNEGSKA (reference sequence). The CDR3: CSASGGRSLYEQFF. In DNA, the CDR3 is TGCAGTGCTAGCGGGGGCAGGTCCCTCTACGAGCAGTTCTTC.

This rearrangement joins TRBV20-1 to TRBJ1-3; D remains ambiguous. Trimming pared 5 bases from V and 0 bases from J, leaving 11 bases between. In germline, CDR1 is DFQATT, CDR2 SNEGSKA (reference sequence). The CDR3 is 14 residues long. CDR3 DNA: TGCAGTGCTGGGGATCTATCCTCTGGAAACACCATATATTTT. This codes for CSAGDLSSGNTIYF.

The CDR3 region is CASSLAGQPRDTEAFF. The CDR3, as DNA: TGCGCCAGCAGCCTAGCGGGACAGCCTCGGGACACTGAAGCTTTCTTT. V and J are TRBV5-1 and TRBJ1-1; TRBD1 matches 7 bases. Trimming at V came to 4 bases and at J to 3 bases, leaving 12 bases not matched to a gene. Germline loops: CDR1 SGHRS, CDR2 YFSETQ. The CDR3 covers 16 residues.

The sample holds a few counts of this clonotype. This chain uses TRBV28 with TRBJ2-1; weak D call: TRBD2 (6 bases). The V end was cut by 8 bases, the J end by 3 bases, with 11 bases between. CDR1 MDHEN and CDR2 SYDVKM come from the germline V gene. The CDR3 covers 13 residues. The CDR3 coding sequence is TGTGCCAGCGAAAGGGACTTCTACAATGAGCAGTTCTTC. It codes for CASERDFYNEQFF.

The V and J genes are TRBV7-9 and TRBJ2-1; D is uncertain. The CDR3 runs 16 residues. Trimming left V 4 bases short and J 5 bases short, with 18 bases between. CDR1 and CDR2 (germline): SEHNR, FQNEAQ (reference sequence). CDR3 protein: CASSSLSGRQDNEQFF. DNA for the CDR3: TGTGCCAGCAGCTCCCTTTCGGGCAGACAAGACAATGAGCAGTTCTTC.

The chain employs TRBV4-2 and TRBJ1-2; D is unresolved. Trimming shortened V by 3 bases and J by 4 bases, and 9 bases separated the two germline ends. This CDR3 is 13 amino acids long. CDR1 is LGHNA, CDR2 YNFKEQ, per germline. CDR3 sequence (DNA): TGTGCCAGCAGCCAGGAGAACTTCTATGGCTACACCTTC. As protein: CASSQENFYGYTF.

This chain uses TRBV4-2 with TRBJ2-7; maybe TRBD1 (5 bases). This CDR3 is built from 17 residues. Germline CDR1 is LGHNA and CDR2 is YNFKEQ. Trimming took off 0 bases at V and 6 bases at J, with 21 bases between the two ends. In DNA, the CDR3 is TGTGCCAGCAGCCAAGACCTGGGCACTGGGGCTCTACTCGAGCAGTACTTC. It yields the protein CASSQDLGTGALLEQYF.

The chain is built from TRBV7-9 and TRBJ1-3; D gene uncertain. Germline CDR1 reads SEHNR; CDR2 reads FQNEAQ (reference sequence). V was cut by 4 bases and J by 0 bases, with 13 bases left in between. CDR3 length equals 16 residues. CDR3 coding DNA: TGTGCCAGCAGCTCCCGACGACGACGCTCTGGAAACACCATATATTTT. Encoded protein: CASSSRRRRSGNTIYF.

Note on this clonotype: This may be a read error: a much more frequent sequence differs by one nucleotide. The chain has TRBV3-1 and TRBJ2-7; D is perhaps TRBD2 (6 bases). V lost 6 bases, J lost 6 bases, and 18 bases lay in between. The CDR3 sequence is 14 residues long. Germline values: CDR1 LGHDT, CDR2 YNNKEL (reference sequence). CDR3 DNA: TGTGCCAGCAGGGGGGTACGGGACTCGGGCGAGCAGTACTTC. It codes for CASRGVRDSGEQYF.

The V gene is TRBV7-9, the J gene TRBJ2-2, with unresolved D. V shed 7 bases and J shed 6 bases, with 6 bases lying between them. Germline V gene data show CDR1 as SEHNR and CDR2 as FQNEAQ (reference sequence). CDR3 length: 11 residues. CDR3 sequence: CASTKAGELFF. The CDR3 nucleotides read TGTGCCAGCACCAAGGCCGGGGAGCTGTTTTTT.